Shown below are 9 T cell receptor beta chains from a single sample sequenced in a study of Graves' ophthalmopathy and Graves' hyperthyroidism. Transcripts of RNA were the source for amplifying TCR beta CDR3 regions. A first-round RT-PCR used HTBI primers, followed by a second-round multiplex PCR. TCRdb processed the multiplex PCR reads anew with MiXCR; each CDR3 protein has one entry. The sample includes some 1.1 million distinct CDR3 sequences, about 40% of them seen just once. Sequences were obtained from peripheral blood or thyroid tissue (not recorded which). All receptors derive from an adult man with Graves' hyperthyroidism.

This clonotype has a count of ten or more. The chain employs TRBV12-3 or TRBV12-4 and TRBJ2-5; TRBD1 might be the D (5 bases). The CDR3 consists of 12 residues. The germline V and J ends were trimmed by 6 bases and 3 bases, with 8 bases remaining between them. DNA of the CDR3: TGTGCCAGCAGCTTCAGGGAAGAGACCCAGTACTTC. It translates to CASSFREETQYF.

This rearrangement joins TRBV2 to TRBJ1-5, with D perhaps matching TRBD1 (5 bases). V dropped 8 bases and J dropped 7 bases, with 18 bases sitting between them. Germline CDR1 and CDR2: SNHLY and FYNNEI. The CDR3 is made up of 14 amino acids. The CDR3 bases are TGTGCCAGCGTTGCATCGGGGACTCAGCAGCCCCAGCATTTT. This translates into CASVASGTQQPQHF. Looking up the rest from reference TRBV2 and TRBJ1-5 gives the full variable domain: EPEVTQTPSHQVTQMGQEVILRCVPISNHLYFYWYRQILGQKVEFLVSFYNNEISEKSEIFDDQFSVERPDGSNFTLKIRSTKLEDSAMYFCASVASGTQQPQHFGDGTRLSIL.

Ten or more counts support this clonotype. The chain employs TRBV5-1 and TRBJ2-6, with D perhaps TRBD1 (6 bases). Germline values: CDR1 SGHRS, CDR2 YFSETQ. CDR3 length equals 18 residues. V gave up 6 bases and J gave up 0 bases, with 19 bases separating them. The CDR3 DNA is TGCGCCAGCACCCCCAGCGCAGGGGCGGTCTCTGGGGCCAACGTCCTGACTTTC. Amino acids: CASTPSAGAVSGANVLTF.

This clonotype appeared a single time. A much larger clone lies a single base off, so this may be a read error. V is TRBV9 and J is TRBJ2-2, with a tentative D call TRBD1 (6 bases). The ends were cut back, 4 bases at V and 7 bases at J, with 17 bases in the middle. The CDR3 runs to 15 residues. Germline V gives CDR1 SGDLS, CDR2 YYNGEE. The CDR3 loop reads CASSPHTGFVGELFF. The CDR3 coding sequence is TGTGCCAGCAGCCCCCATACAGGGTTTGTCGGGGAGCTGTTTTTT.

This clonotype was observed a handful of times. The J gene is TRBJ1-4, the V gene TRBV12-3 or TRBV12-4; no clear D. This CDR3 comprises 13 residues. Trimming removed 4 bases at V and 5 bases at J, with 8 bases between. This CDR3 reads CASSSELNEKLFF. The CDR3 nucleotides are TGTGCCAGCAGTTCGGAGCTAAATGAAAAACTGTTTTTT.

This clonotype was observed many times. This chain uses TRBV29-1 with TRBJ1-2; D is uncertain. The CDR3 consists of 11 residues. The germline gives CDR1 SQVTM, CDR2 ANQGSEA. V was shortened by 7 bases and J by 2 bases, with 8 bases between the two germline ends. This CDR3 reads CSGGGNYGYTF. In nucleotides, the CDR3 is TGCAGCGGGGGAGGGAACTATGGCTACACCTTC.

This clonotype has ten or more counts. CDR3 sequence reads: CASSEGTSGNTIYF. CDR3 DNA sequence: TGTGCCAGCAGTGAAGGAACCTCCGGAAACACCATATATTTT. The chain links TRBV2 to TRBJ1-3; D gene ambiguous. V dropped 1 base and J dropped 4 bases, with 8 bases sitting between them. From germline, CDR1 is SNHLY and CDR2 FYNNEI. CDR3 length equals 14 residues.

A few counts support this clonotype. The chain uses TRBV5-4 and TRBJ2-7; tentative D call: TRBD2 (5 bases). Trimming left V 0 bases short and J 3 bases short, with 10 bases between. Germline V CDR1 and CDR2: SGHNT, YYREEE (reference sequence). The CDR3 has 14 residues. In DNA, the CDR3 is TGTGCCAGCAGCTTGGGGAGGCAGAACTACGAGCAGTACTTC. This translates into CASSLGRQNYEQYF.

In its sample, this clonotype was seen many times. This chain links TRBV5-1 with TRBJ1-2; D may be TRBD1 (6 bases). V gave up 4 bases and J gave up 4 bases, with 14 bases separating them. CDR1 SGHRS and CDR2 YFSETQ come from the germline V gene. The CDR3 spans 14 residues. The CDR3 sequence: CASSDQGYGYGYTF. Written as DNA, the CDR3 is TGCGCCAGCAGCGACCAGGGGTACGGCTATGGCTACACCTTC.